Described below is a single T cell receptor (beta chain) sequence and its context. Antigen: not known. TCRdb keeps only in-frame clones here, not all; method: immunoSEQ multiplex PCR. The data show roughly 120,000 clones, with about 90% seen just once and 6.5% to 8.5% held by the top ten. This specimen belongs to a study of T cell responses to AZD1222 COVID-19 vaccine. Findings and limits, study-wide: Spike was spanned by vaccine-associated CD4 TCRs, which were dominant at 160-218 and 743-854.

The length of the CDR3 is 12 residues. The ends were cut back, 3 bases at V and 2 bases at J, with 8 bases in the middle. Germline CDR1 DFQATT, CDR2 SNEGSKA (reference sequence). The sequence derives from an adult in good health. The sequenced sample was peripheral blood, obtained on day 0 of AZD1222 vaccination. J is TRBJ2-7 and V is TRBV20-1; D remains ambiguous. CDR3 nucleotides: TGCAGTGCTAGTCTCTCAGCCTACGAGCAGTACTTC. It translates to CSASLSAYEQYF.